Shown below are 9 T cell receptor beta chains from a single sample sequenced in a study of molecular identifiers for immune sequencing clone quantification. MiXCR, run by TCRdb on the PCR reads, gives a single entry per CDR3 protein. The table records about 640,000 distinct CDR3 sequences, approximately 20% of them present only once. The sequenced sample was naive CD8+ T cells from blood, with Jurkat cell RNA spiked in. Specified subset: FACS-sorted CD8+CD4-CCR7+CD45RA+ naive T cells. The receptors shown here come from a human donor in good health. Some libraries in this study had Jurkat cell RNA spiked in.

There are many counts of this clonotype. The chain carries TRBV7-9 and TRBJ1-3; D is unclear. Looked up from germline, CDR1 is SEHNR and CDR2 is FQNEAQ (reference sequence). Trimming stripped 7 bases from V and 2 bases from J, with 18 bases between. The CDR3 totals 16 residues. CDR3 amino acids: CASNSHEGATGNTIYF. CDR3 DNA sequence: TGTGCCAGCAACTCCCACGAGGGCGCGACTGGAAACACCATATATTTT.

This clonotype was counted many times. This chain uses TRBV2 with TRBJ2-3; 9 bases align to TRBD1. The CDR3 covers 15 residues. Germline CDR1 SNHLY, CDR2 FYNNEI. V gave up 0 bases and J gave up 6 bases; unmatched junction bases: 4. The CDR3 protein is CASSEALTGGDTQYF. The CDR3 nucleotides read TGTGCCAGCAGTGAAGCCCTAACAGGGGGCGATACGCAGTATTTT.

This clonotype was picked up a small number of times. The rearrangement joins TRBV5-3 to TRBJ2-5, with D perhaps TRBD1 (6 bases). TRBV5-3 is identified as an open reading frame with a role that is uncertain. V lost 4 bases to trimming and J lost 0 bases, with 13 bases between them. This CDR3 has 15 residues. CDR3 in amino acids: CARSNRVPYQETQYF. CDR3 in DNA: TGTGCCAGAAGCAACAGGGTTCCATACCAAGAGACCCAGTACTTC.

Many counts were recorded for this clonotype. This sequence joins TRBV4-2 and TRBJ2-4; 8 bases fit TRBD2. The trim removed 0 bases at V and 8 bases at J, leaving 15 bases unmatched. The CDR3 loop spans 18 amino acids. CDR1 is LGHNA, CDR2 YNFKEQ, per germline. The CDR3 region has the DNA TGTGCCAGCAGCCAAGAAGACAGCGGGAGAATATTGAATGACATTCAGTACTTC. This codes for CASSQEDSGRILNDIQYF.

This chain uses TRBV6-6 with TRBJ2-1; D is possibly TRBD2 (5 bases). The CDR3 runs 12 residues. V was shortened by 8 bases and J by 8 bases, with 13 bases between the two germline ends. CDR1 and CDR2 from the germline V gene are MNHNY and SVGAGI (reference sequence). In nucleotides, the CDR3 is TGTGCCAGCGGGTGGGAGTGGGATGAGCAGTTCTTC. Protein product: CASGWEWDEQFF.

To note about this clonotype: This could be a read error, since a much larger clone is one nucleotide away. This chain connects TRBV7-9 to TRBJ1-1; 7 bases match TRBD1. V was pared by 7 bases and J by 0 bases, with 8 bases of the junction left unmatched. Germline CDR1 SEHNR, CDR2 FQNEAQ (reference sequence). The CDR3 has 15 amino acids. This chain's CDR3 is CASNPPQGMNTEAFF. The CDR3 DNA reads TGTGCCAGCAACCCGCCACAGGGGATGAACACTGAAGCTTTCTTT.

Concerning this clonotype: A clone one base away is much larger, so this may be a read error. This chain joins TRBV28 and TRBJ2-7, with D possibly matching TRBD1 (6 bases). Trimming removed 8 bases at V and 6 bases at J, with 17 bases between. Germline V CDR1 and CDR2: MDHEN, SYDVKM. The CDR3 sequence is 13 residues long. This CDR3 is CASLRDNRSEQYF. CDR3 nucleotides: TGTGCCAGCCTCCGGGACAACCGGAGCGAGCAGTACTTC.

Only a few counts were recorded for this clonotype. J is TRBJ1-6 and V is TRBV27; no clear D gene. Germline CDR1 MNHEY, CDR2 SMNVEV (reference sequence). The V end lost 5 bases, the J end lost 7 bases, and 12 bases lay between the germline ends. The CDR3 spans 14 residues. DNA for the CDR3: TGTGCCAGCAGTCTAATGGGCTTAAATTCACCCCTCCACTTT. Protein product: CASSLMGLNSPLHF.

The V gene is TRBV7-9, the J gene TRBJ2-7; D is perhaps TRBD1 or TRBD2 (5 bases each). From germline, CDR1 is SEHNR and CDR2 FQNEAQ (reference sequence). The CDR3 has 12 amino acids. Trimming removed 8 bases from V and 7 bases from J, with 15 bases in between. The CDR3 DNA follows: TGTGCCAGCCGGGGCTTAAACGGGGAGCAGTACGTC. Its protein is CASRGLNGEQYV.